This T cell receptor beta chain was sequenced for a study of metastatic and nonmetastatic thyroid tumors. The overall study: For malignant and benign thyroid patients, tumor or nodule tissue and blood were the sources whose repertoires were compared. Study-level findings and limits: Within blood and tumor, benign nodules reportedly had significantly lower TCR beta diversity than malignant thyroid tumors did.

A word on this clone: The antigen is not known.

No patient received treatment before thyroid surgery. Germline CDR1 reads SEHNR; CDR2 reads FQNEAQ (reference sequence). This CDR3 has 14 amino acids. The germline V and J ends were trimmed by 1 base and 4 bases, with 10 bases remaining between them. Authors' methods: Building a distant-metastasis classifier for papillary thyroid cancer drew on CDR3 differences across clinicopathological groups. MiXCR reprocessed the PCR reads for TCRdb. TCRdb's processing, not the authors', yielded these V and J calls. This sample has approximately 30,000 clones, with around 3.5% found just once. This TCR was recovered from a male donor with papillary thyroid cancer or a benign thyroid nodule (not recorded which). Some clones in this sample may be carry-over from other donors' samples. The material sequenced was blood. This chain links TRBV7-9 with TRBJ1-2; D unresolved. The CDR3: CASSLGEGTYGYTF. The CDR3 region has the DNA TGTGCCAGCAGCTTAGGAGAGGGAACCTATGGCTACACCTTC. Looking up the rest from reference TRBV7-9 and TRBJ1-2 gives the full variable domain: DTGVSQNPRHKITKRGQNVTFRCDPISEHNRLYWYRQTLGQGPEFLTYFQNEAQLEKSRLLSDRFSAERPKGSFSTLEIQRTEQGDSAMYLCASSLGEGTYGYTFGSGTRLTVV.